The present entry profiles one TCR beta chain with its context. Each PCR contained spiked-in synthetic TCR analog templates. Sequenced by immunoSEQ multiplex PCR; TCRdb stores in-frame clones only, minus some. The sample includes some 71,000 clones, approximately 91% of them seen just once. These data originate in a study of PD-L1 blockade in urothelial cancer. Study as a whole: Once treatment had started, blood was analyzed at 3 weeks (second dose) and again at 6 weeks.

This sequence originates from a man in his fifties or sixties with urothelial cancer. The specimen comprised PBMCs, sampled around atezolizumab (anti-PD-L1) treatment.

Here the CDR3 reads CATKKRRKGPETQYF. The CDR3 nucleotides read TGTGCCACTAAAAAAAGGAGAAAGGGGCCAGAGACCCAGTACTTC. The chain couples TRBV19 to TRBJ2-5, with D perhaps TRBD1 (5 bases). Trimming took off 10 bases at V and 4 bases at J, with 22 bases between the two ends. Germline assignment: CDR1 LNHDA and CDR2 SQIVND (reference sequence). The CDR3 runs to 15 residues.